In its sample, the clone carrying this TCR beta chain was seen once. Its matching antigen is unknown. This PCR relied on a set of 60 Vbeta primers and 13 Jbeta primers. Assay: immunoSEQ multiplex PCR; the TCRdb copy retains only in-frame clones and omits some. Among over 150,000 clones listed, more than 60% were seen once. This sample stems from a study of cytomegalovirus exposure and HLA in healthy donors. Findings and limits, study-wide: Many donors shared some public TCRs, even though most TCR sequences were rare. Versus the roughly 700-donor mean, an Asian-associated ancestry cluster reportedly showed fewer N-insertions in a later analysis. In vitro work confirmed that a few CMV-associated chains recognize CMV antigens.

The V segment lost 3 bases and the J segment 4 bases; nucleotides outside the gene matches: 5. This CDR3 contains 13 residues. CDR1 SQVTM and CDR2 ANQGSEA come from the germline V gene. The clonotype comes from a woman in her 50s in good health and CMV-seropositive. The sequencing input was PBMCs. The V and J genes are TRBV29-1 and TRBJ2-5; 7 bases are a match to TRBD1. This chain's CDR3 is CSVDDRVSETQYF. CDR3 sequence (DNA): TGCAGCGTTGACGACAGGGTATCAGAGACCCAGTACTTC.